This T cell receptor (beta chain) was captured by sequencing in a study of blood T cell repertoires in COVID-19. As for the study in general: The origin of the acute and convalescent COVID-19 samples was the United States, Italy and Spain. T cells, B-cell-depleted T cells, or PBMCs provided the cDNA or gDNA that served as material.

Per the authors' pipeline: Nucleated cell number was recorded as an estimate derived from reference gene primer amplification. Repertoires were generated with immunoSEQ multiplex PCR, while TCRdb's copy carries only in-frame clones and drops some. The V and J calls and clone size are taken from that table; D and trimming were inferred from the DNA. The table shows 120,000 to 150,000 clones, with over 80% occurring only once. Germline CDR1 is SGHTA and CDR2 is FQGTGA. Trimming stripped 5 bases from V and 5 bases from J, with 12 bases between. The CDR3 covers 13 residues. The receptor was derived from a woman in her 50s with acute or convalescent COVID-19. The chain combines TRBV7-3 with TRBJ2-5, with TRBD1 as a possible D gene (6 bases). What was sequenced was peripheral blood. CDR3 sequence reads: CASSRGKRETQYF. CDR3 bases: TGTGCCAGCAGCAGGGGGAAAAGGGAGACCCAGTACTTC. Filled out from reference TRBV7-3 and TRBJ2-5, the complete variable domain reads GAGVSQTPSNKVTEKGKYVELRCDPISGHTALYWYRQSLGQGPEFLIYFQGTGAADDSGLPNDRFFAVRPEGSVSTLKIQRTERGDSAVYLCASSRGKRETQYFGPGTRLLVL.